This T cell receptor (beta chain) appears in the sequencing data of a study of blood T cell repertoires in COVID-19. Background on the study: In each case, the material was cDNA or gDNA derived from T cells, B-cell-depleted T cells, or PBMCs.

Assay used: immunoSEQ multiplex PCR; TCRdb lists only in-frame clones, some missing. The sample holds a few hundred thousand clones, 86% seen once. Germline V gene sequence: CDR1 MDHEN, CDR2 SYDVKM. The CDR3 totals 11 residues. V lost 6 bases and J 7 bases, leaving 9 bases between the germline ends. Assignment of participants to cohorts was predicated upon participant-reported clinical history. This clone occurred once. What was sequenced was PBMCs or T cells enriched from blood (not recorded which). The rearrangement uses TRBV28 and TRBJ1-1, with D possibly matching TRBD1 (6 bases). The source is a woman between 18 and 30 years old who had recovered from COVID-19. This CDR3 is CASRTGFEAFF. CDR3 coding DNA: TGTGCCAGCAGGACAGGCTTTGAAGCTTTCTTT.